Each of the 9 T cell receptor beta chains below was sequenced from the same sample in a study of vaccination and CD4 T cells after COVID-19 (dated by TCRdb to 2021 to 2024). These receptors have no identified antigens. Reading the label with the study, this specimen's treatment or condition is: approximately nine-day PBMC culture with coronavirus spike peptide pools or control peptides (ViraFEST assay). The library relied on PCR. The listed sequencing device is Illumina iSeq 100. DNA from cultured CD4+ T cells was subjected to TCR sequencing with the Oncomine TCR Beta short-read assay at the Johns Hopkins FTIC core. TCRdb trimmed the raw reads at Q25, called clones with MiXCR and kept productive beta chains. Records with the same CDR3 protein are collapsed into one entry carrying the most frequent genes and DNA. For this sample the table gives under 20,000 distinct CDR3 sequences, of which more than 40% were detected only once. Under 4.5% of the sample is held by the ten biggest clonotypes.

The material sequenced was CD4+ T cells from blood, cultured in vitro, taken before SARS-CoV-2 vaccination. These receptors were obtained from a human donor who had recovered from COVID-19.

This clonotype was recorded only once. The DNA of the CDR3 is TGTGCCAGCTCACCCTTGGACACGTCTATGGGCTACACCTTC. This codes for CASSPLDTSMGYTF. The V gene is TRBV18, the J gene TRBJ1-2, with TRBD1 as a possible D gene (5 bases). CDR1 KGHSH and CDR2 LQKENI come from the germline V gene. Trimming took 3 bases from V and 8 from J, leaving 16 bases between them. CDR3 length equals 14 residues.

This chain connects TRBV7-2 to TRBJ2-3; 7 bases map to TRBD2. J lost 4 bases, V lost 5 bases, and 6 bases had no gene match. CDR1 and CDR2 (germline): SGHTA, FQGNSA. The CDR3 has 14 residues. The CDR3 loop reads CASSPGGTADTQYF. In DNA form, the CDR3 reads TGTGCCAGCAGCCCGGGGGGTACAGCAGATACGCAGTATTTT.

This clonotype has a handful of counts. V is TRBV15 and J is TRBJ1-1, with TRBD1 as a possible D gene (6 bases). From germline, CDR1 is LNHNV and CDR2 YYDKDF (reference sequence). There are 18 residues in the CDR3. Trimming took off 0 bases at V and 0 bases at J, with 17 bases between the two ends. CDR3 amino acids: CATSRDLGGPVMNTEAFF. Here the CDR3 DNA reads TGTGCCACCAGCAGAGATTTGGGGGGGCCGGTAATGAACACTGAAGCTTTCTTT.

In its sample, this clonotype was seen once. The gene calls are TRBV11-1 and TRBJ2-5, with 8 bases aligning to TRBD2. The CDR3 has 16 amino acids. Trimming removed 2 bases from V and 5 bases from J; junction bases left unmatched: 10. Germline CDR1 and CDR2: SGHAT and FQDESV (reference sequence). The DNA of the CDR3 is TGTGCCAGCAGCTTAAATATAGCGGGATTGGGGGAGACCCAGTACTTC. Residues: CASSLNIAGLGETQYF.

In DNA, the CDR3 is TGTGCCTGGAGCGCCGGGACCCTAGCTAACTATGGCTACACCTTC. Amino acid sequence: CAWSAGTLANYGYTF. The chain couples TRBV30 to TRBJ1-2, with D maybe TRBD1 (5 bases). The length of the CDR3 is 15 residues. Per germline, CDR1 GTSNPN and CDR2 SVGIG (reference sequence). Trimming shortened V by 3 bases and J by 0 bases, and 14 bases separated the two germline ends.

The chain uses TRBV7-2 and TRBJ2-1; perhaps TRBD2 as D (6 bases). This CDR3 has 13 amino acids. Per the germline V gene, CDR1 is SGHTA and CDR2 is FQGNSA. The V end lost 3 bases, the J end lost 6 bases, and 9 bases lay between the germline ends. DNA of the CDR3: TGTGCCAGCAGCTTCGGACTAATCAATGAGCAGTTCTTC. Its translation is CASSFGLINEQFF.

Worth noting for this clonotype: The junction shows a germline mismatch at one end, possibly a read error. The chain couples TRBV6-1 to TRBJ2-7, with 11 bases identical to TRBD2. Germline V gene data show CDR1 as MNHNS and CDR2 as SASEGT. The CDR3 loop spans 13 amino acids. For the CDR3, the DNA is TGTGCCAGCAGGGCTAGCGGGAGGTACGAGCAGCACTTC. Its protein is CASRASGRYEQHF.

In this sample, this clonotype turned up a few times. The chain employs TRBV20-1 and TRBJ1-1, with no clear D. V gave up 3 bases and J gave up 7 bases, with 15 bases separating them. The germline CDR1 and CDR2 sequences are DFQATT and SNEGSKA (reference sequence). The CDR3 has 13 amino acids. CDR3 protein: CSARAARDFEAFF. CDR3 nucleotide sequence: TGCAGTGCTAGGGCCGCCAGAGACTTTGAAGCTTTCTTT.

By share, this clonotype counts as medium-sized. Germline and junction disagree at one end, which may indicate a read error. CDR3 in DNA: TGTGCCACCAGCGGAGACAGGAAACTAGCCAAAAACATTCAGTACTTC. It encodes CATSGDRKLAKNIQYF. The chain links TRBV15 to TRBJ2-4; D perhaps matches TRBD1 (6 bases). This CDR3 contains 16 residues. CDR1 and CDR2 (germline): LNHNV, YYDKDF (reference sequence). Complete variable domain (other parts from reference TRBV15 and TRBJ2-4): DAMVIQNPRYQVTQFGKPVTLSCSQTLNHNVMYWYQQKSSQAPKLLFHYYDKDFNNEADTPDNFQSRRPNTSFCFLDIRSPGLGDTAMYLCATSGDRKLAKNIQYFGAGTRLSVL.